This is a list of T cell receptor beta chains from one sample in a study of shared clonotypes between healthy human individuals. The data were produced by immunoSEQ multiplex PCR, yet TCRdb's version contains in-frame clones alone and is incomplete. The data contain about 2.1 million clones, around 95% of them seen just once; the ten biggest clones take up less than 2%. Sequencing used naive CD8+ T cells from PBMCs. These TCRs come from a man in his late teens or twenties in good health. Some clones in this sample may be carry-over from other donors' samples. Both conserved end residues are part of each CDR3. D genes are given only for firm matches. Clone size is not always given. Where it is, it says once, few, many or a class for expanded clones.

D gene	V gene	clone size	J gene	CDR3 DNA	CDR3 protein
NA	TRBV7-9	NA	TRBJ2-3	TGTGCCAGCAGCCCCTCGAGCGGATCTAGCACAGATACGCAGTATTTT	CASSPSSGSSTDTQYF
TRBD1	TRBV28	NA	TRBJ2-7	TGTGCCAGCAGTTCCAACAGGGGACCACTACCTGTTTACGAGCAGTACTTC	CASSSNRGPLPVYEQYF
NA	TRBV19	few	TRBJ2-2	TGTGCCAGTAGTATAATCGGCTTGGGCACCGGGGAGCTGTTTTTT	CASSIIGLGTGELFF
NA	TRBV11-1	NA	TRBJ1-5	TGTGCCAGCAGTAAGGGGGAGCATCAGCCCCAGCATTTT	CASSKGEHQPQHF
NA	TRBV20-1	NA	TRBJ1-1	TGCAGTGTGCAGGGATCTGAAGCTTTCTTT	CSVQGSEAFF
NA	TRBV9	NA	TRBJ2-7	TGTGCCAGCAGCGGTGGAGTTAGCGGTTCCTCCTACGAGCAGTACTTC	CASSGGVSGSSYEQYF
TRBD1	TRBV7-9	NA	TRBJ1-2	TGTGCCAGCAGCTCTTGGGCCGGGACAGGGAACGGCTACACCTTC	CASSSWAGTGNGYTF
NA	TRBV4-3	NA	TRBJ1-3	TGCGCCAGCAGCCAAGAGTACAGCGACTTCTCTGGAAACACCATATATTTT	CASSQEYSDFSGNTIYF
NA	TRBV4-1	once	TRBJ1-2	TGCGCCAGCAGCCCCCGAGAGGGGGGGCGCGAGAATGGCTACACCTTC	CASSPREGGRENGYTF
NA	TRBV30	NA	TRBJ2-1	TGTGCCTGGATACGAGGTAATGAGCAGTTCTTC	CAWIRGNEQFF
TRBD2	TRBV15	few	TRBJ2-2	TGTGCCACCAGCAGAGATAGACTAGCGGGAGTATTCGGGGAGCTGTTTTTT	CATSRDRLAGVFGELFF
NA	TRBV2	NA	TRBJ1-5	TGTGCCAGCAGAAGAACAGAGAATTATAGCAATCAGCCCCAGCATTTT	CASRRTENYSNQPQHF
NA	TRBV28	NA	TRBJ1-2	TGTGCCAGCAGTACCCGTGGACAGTCCTATGGCTACACCTTC	CASSTRGQSYGYTF
NA	TRBV27	NA	TRBJ2-1	TGTGCCAGCAGCGTAGGCAGTGAGCAGTTCTTC	CASSVGSEQFF
NA	TRBV10-3	NA	TRBJ2-7	TGTGCCATCAGTGACCAGCAAGTAAGTCTCAGTCTGGGGGGAAGCCTGCAGTACTTC	CAISDQQVSLSLGGSLQYF
TRBD1	TRBV9	NA	TRBJ2-5	TGTGCCAGCAGCGTAGTGGGGACAGAAAAAGAGACCCAGTACTTC	CASSVVGTEKETQYF
TRBD1	TRBV6-1	NA	TRBJ1-5	TGTGCCAGCAGTCTGACAGGGAATCTGGGTCAGCCCCAGCATTTT	CASSLTGNLGQPQHF
NA	TRBV6-1	NA	TRBJ2-1	TGTGCCAGCAGTGCTGTGGAGGCGTACAATGAGCAGTTCTTC	CASSAVEAYNEQFF
TRBD2	TRBV7-2	NA	TRBJ2-7	TGTGCCAGCAAAAGAGACGGACTAGCGGGTGTCTACGAGCAGTACTTC	CASKRDGLAGVYEQYF
NA	TRBV30	few	TRBJ1-5	TGTGCCTGGAGTATGTTGAGCAATCAGCCCCAGCATTTT	CAWSMLSNQPQHF
TRBD2	TRBV7-2	NA	TRBJ2-1	TGTGCCAGCAGCGCAGCGGGAGACAGTGAGCAGTTCTTC	CASSAAGDSEQFF
NA	TRBV9	NA	TRBJ2-7	TGTGCCAGCAGCGTAGGGGGAGAGCAGTACTTC	CASSVGGEQYF
TRBD1	TRBV9	NA	TRBJ1-1	TGTGCCAGCAGCTCCCGGGACAGGACAAACACTGAAGCTTTCTTT	CASSSRDRTNTEAFF
NA	TRBV5-1	NA	TRBJ2-7	TGCGCCAGCAGCTTGTGGGACGGTTCCTACGAGCAGTACTTC	CASSLWDGSYEQYF
NA	TRBV9	NA	TRBJ2-7	TGTGCCAGCAGCGTAGGAGTGGGAGGGGGCTCCGAGCAGTACTTC	CASSVGVGGGSEQYF
NA	TRBV28	NA	TRBJ2-7	TGTGCCAGCAGTACGCAGACCTACGAGCAGTACTTC	CASSTQTYEQYF
NA	TRBV6-5	NA	TRBJ1-4	TGTGCCAGCCGAACAGGCAATGAAAAACTGTTTTTT	CASRTGNEKLFF
NA	TRBV19	NA	TRBJ2-3	TGTGCCAGTAGTATAAAATACGACACAGATACGCAGTATTTT	CASSIKYDTDTQYF
TRBD1	TRBV29-1	NA	TRBJ2-7	TGCAGCGTTGAAGGTCCCCGACAGGGGGGATTCGGGTACGAGCAGTACTTC	CSVEGPRQGGFGYEQYF
NA	TRBV4-3	NA	TRBJ1-1	TGCGCCAGCAGCCAAGGGGGGGCTGAAGCTTTCTTT	CASSQGGAEAFF
TRBD1	TRBV4-2	once	TRBJ1-2	TGTGCCAGCAGCCATATATCTACAGGGGTCGACTATGGCTACACCTTC	CASSHISTGVDYGYTF
TRBD2	TRBV19	once	TRBJ2-7	TGTGCCAGTAGTATAGGCCGGGTTGGTCTAGCGGGGCGGGGGATATACGAGCAGTACTTC	CASSIGRVGLAGRGIYEQYF
NA	TRBV5-6	NA	TRBJ2-3	TGTGCCAGCAGCTTGGAAGCGACAAGTCGGGATACGCAGTATTTT	CASSLEATSRDTQYF
NA	TRBV6-5	NA	TRBJ1-2	TGTGCCAGCAGACCCATCTATGGCTACACCTTC	CASRPIYGYTF
TRBD1	TRBV9	NA	TRBJ1-1	TGTGCCAGCAGCGGGGGTAGGGGGCGGTGGACTGAAGCTTTCTTT	CASSGGRGRWTEAFF
NA	TRBV7-9	once	TRBJ2-5	TGTGCCAGCAGCGAACCTGGGGGAGCGGAGACCCAGTACTTC	CASSEPGGAETQYF
NA	TRBV5-1	NA	TRBJ2-7	TGCGCCAGCACACCGAGGGCAGGGAACTACGAGCAGTACTTC	CASTPRAGNYEQYF
NA	TRBV5-1	few	TRBJ1-1	TGCGCCAGCAGCTTGACGGGACCCAGCACTGAAGCTTTCTTT	CASSLTGPSTEAFF
TRBD2	TRBV7-9	NA	TRBJ2-7	TGTGCCAGCAGCTCGAGCGGGAGGACTCCTTACGAGCAGTACTTC	CASSSSGRTPYEQYF
NA	TRBV28	NA	TRBJ1-2	TGTGCCAGCAGTCCCAGAGGGGGATCTATGGGCTACACCTTC	CASSPRGGSMGYTF
NA	TRBV5-1	NA	TRBJ2-3	TGCGCCAGCAGCTTGGGCGACTTCAACACAGATACGCAGTATTTT	CASSLGDFNTDTQYF
NA	TRBV10-3	NA	TRBJ2-1	TGTGCCATCACCATTAACGGGGCGCCCCCGAATGAGCAGTTCTTC	CAITINGAPPNEQFF
NA	TRBV5-1	NA	TRBJ1-1	TGCGCCAGCAGATATGGCGAGGAGGCTTTCTTT	CASRYGEEAFF
NA	TRBV11-3	NA	TRBJ2-1	TGTGCCAGCAGCCCAGATGGACGGGACTACAATGAGCAGTTCTTC	CASSPDGRDYNEQFF
TRBD1	TRBV6-1	NA	TRBJ1-5	TGTGCCAGCAGTGGATACAGGGGACCTAGCAATCAGCCCCAGCATTTT	CASSGYRGPSNQPQHF
NA	TRBV4-1	NA	TRBJ2-4	TGCGCCAGCAGCCAAGCCACAGGGCTAGCCAAAAACATTCAGTACTTC	CASSQATGLAKNIQYF
NA	TRBV11-2	NA	TRBJ2-7	TGTGCCAGCACCCTTGGGGGCGGGAGCGACGAGCAGTACTTC	CASTLGGGSDEQYF
NA	TRBV4-3	NA	TRBJ2-7	TGCGCCAGCAGCCAACGTGGACGCGACTACGAGCAGTACTTC	CASSQRGRDYEQYF
NA	TRBV9	NA	TRBJ1-1	TGTGCCAGCAGCGTACGGGGGATGAACACTGAAGCTTTCTTT	CASSVRGMNTEAFF
TRBD2	TRBV19	once	TRBJ2-7	TGTGCCAGTAGTACCCGTAGCGGGAATCCCTACGAGCAGTACTTC	CASSTRSGNPYEQYF